A selection of T cell receptor beta chains follows, all from one sample in a study of OX40 agonist ivuxolimab in advanced cancers. Assay: immunoSEQ multiplex PCR; the TCRdb copy retains only in-frame clones and omits some. The table lists over 30,000 clones, around three quarters of them singletons. The starting material was CD4+ or CD8+ T cells sorted from blood, obtained in a trial of the OX40 agonist ivuxolimab. The source of these receptors is an adult with an advanced solid tumor such as melanoma, head and neck, liver or kidney cancer. Each CDR3 is given with its conserved first and last residue. The D gene is left open where the match is weak. The size field is filled for only some rows; it gives once, few, many or a size class.

j_gene	v_gene	d_gene	abundance	CDR3nt	CDR3aa
TRBJ1-1	TRBV2	TRBD1	NA	TGTGCCAGCAGTGAAACCACAGGGGGCCGATCTGAAGCTTTCTTT	CASSETTGGRSEAFF
TRBJ1-4	TRBV12-2	NA	NA	TGTGCAAGTCGCCGACAGCCGATCCATGAAAAACTGTTTTTT	CASRRQPIHEKLFF
TRBJ1-4	TRBV7-9	NA	NA	TGTGCGAGCGGGGGGCTGGTTAATGAAAAACTGTTTTTT	CASGGLVNEKLFF
TRBJ1-3	TRBV10-1	NA	NA	TGCGCCAGCGGAGACATTGGGGCCAACACCATATATTTT	CASGDIGANTIYF
TRBJ2-7	TRBV14	TRBD1	NA	TGTGCCAGCAGCCAACGGGACAGGGGGCGCGAGCAGTACTTC	CASSQRDRGREQYF
TRBJ2-2	TRBV7-9	TRBD2	NA	TGTGCCAGCAGCTCGCCGAGCGGGGGGACGAACGGGGAGCTGTTTTTT	CASSSPSGGTNGELFF
TRBJ2-5	TRBV11-1	NA	once	TGTGCCAGCAGCTTACGCAGGCAAGAGACCCAGTACTTC	CASSLRRQETQYF
TRBJ2-2	TRBV5-6	NA	few	TGTGCCAGCAGCTTGGGGGGACTCACCACCGGGGAGCTGTTTTTT	CASSLGGLTTGELFF
TRBJ1-5	TRBV19	NA	NA	TGTGCCAGTAGTTCGTCCAGGTGGCAGGGCAATCAGCCCCAGCATTTT	CASSSSRWQGNQPQHF
TRBJ2-3	TRBV6-1	TRBD2	NA	TGTGCCAGCAGTGAAGTAGATAGCGGGGGGAAAGATACGCAGTATTTT	CASSEVDSGGKDTQYF
TRBJ1-1	TRBV19	NA	few	TGTGCCAGTACCGGGGCATTGAACACTGAAGCTTTCTTT	CASTGALNTEAFF
TRBJ2-7	TRBV11-2	NA	NA	TGTGCCAGCAGCTTAGTCTCGGGTGCCTACGAGCAGTACTTC	CASSLVSGAYEQYF
TRBJ1-2	TRBV5-1	TRBD1	NA	TGCGCCAGCAGCTACGGACAGGGACGCGGCGGCTACACCTTC	CASSYGQGRGGYTF
TRBJ2-2	TRBV6-6	NA	few	TGTGCCAGCAGCAAAAATACGGGGTCGAACACCGGGGAGCTGTTTTTT	CASSKNTGSNTGELFF
TRBJ2-3	TRBV7-9	NA	many	TGTGCCAGCAGCTTATTAATGCAAGATACGCAGTATTTT	CASSLLMQDTQYF
TRBJ1-5	TRBV19	NA	NA	TGTGCCAGTGGAAGAATCAATCAGCCCCAGCATTTT	CASGRINQPQHF
TRBJ1-2	TRBV6-6	NA	NA	TGTGCCAGCAGTTACCAGAGGACTAACTATGGCTACACCTTC	CASSYQRTNYGYTF
TRBJ2-7	TRBV27	TRBD1	NA	TGTGCCAGCAGTTCTGGACAGGGGACCGAGCAGTACTTC	CASSSGQGTEQYF
TRBJ2-1	TRBV30	NA	NA	TGTGCCTGGAGTTTAGGAGGTGAGCAGTTCTTC	CAWSLGGEQFF
TRBJ1-6	TRBV2	NA	NA	TGTGCCAGCAACGAGATAGCCGTTTCACCCCTCCACTTT	CASNEIAVSPLHF
TRBJ1-5	TRBV10-3	NA	NA	TGTGCCAGCAGTGAAACAGGGCAGATTCAGCCCCAGCATTTT	CASSETGQIQPQHF
TRBJ2-1	TRBV2	TRBD1	few	TGTGCCAGCAGTCTACGACAGGGGTCCTACAATGAGCAGTTCTTC	CASSLRQGSYNEQFF